This TCR beta chain originates from a study of T cell clonotyping in hematopoietic cell transplantation (dated by TCRdb to about 2021). General notes on the study: The study collected around 150 blood samples from approximately 32 consecutive transplant recipients and their related donors. Patient recruitment ran from late 2015 to early 2017, and follow-up continued until late 2020 or death.

As concerns this clone: No antigen is known for it. No clone much larger than this one lies a single base away; base qualities are absent.

Summary of the overall study and its limitations: After transplant, TCR diversity in recipients dropped, and pathologically expanded clonotypes increased progressively from day 30 to day 180. Overlap with donor repertoires was found for only a small fraction of recipient repertoires, with over 95% found to appear de novo at the given depth. Donor and pretransplant recipient Inverse Simpson Index values predicted broader posttransplant TCR repertoire diversity. The sample size was limited and the cells went unsorted, which meant the CD4 and CD8 repertoire contributions could not be told apart.

TCR beta CDR3 regions were amplified from genomic DNA with the immunoSEQ assay, a bias-controlled multiplex PCR using V- and J-specific primers. A proprietary barcode and Illumina adapter sequences were added to the CDR3 amplicons in a second PCR step. CDR3 libraries were sequenced on an Illumina MiSeq instrument. Regarding the original processing steps: Export and quality control were done with immunoSEQ Analyzer 3.0, while downstream analyses used R Bioconductor and Immunarch. Repertoire metrics were calculated using only productive rearrangements within the normalized downsampled data set. In the normalized cohort, clonotypes with more than 5 templates were defined as pathologically expanded. The Inverse Simpson Index was used to measure repertoire diversity. To capture all clonotypes, CMV-specificity analyses were performed on the non-normalized data set. Not all clones reach the TCRdb copy of this immuneACCESS table, which keeps in-frame sequences only. Checked studies attribute under half of the gap to unresolved V genes and leave the rest unexplained. V and J calls plus clone size are reproduced from that table; the DNA served to infer D and trimming. The sample data list more than 55,000 clones, and approximately 94% of these were observed just once. The ten largest clones add up to 1.5% to 2% of the sample.

For TCR beta sequencing, blood samples came from the related transplant donors. Nuclei Lysis Solution was used to extract genomic DNA from fresh or cryopreserved unfractionated peripheral blood mononuclear cells. Input material: peripheral blood mononuclear cells. This TCR derives from a man aged 50 or older in good health. Some clones in this sample may be carry-over from other donors' samples.

DNA sequence: TGTGCCAGCAGCTTCGGACTAGCGGGGGGGTCTAGCACAGATACGCAGTATTTT. It specifies CASSFGLAGGSSTDTQYF. The sequence links TRBV7-2 to TRBJ2-3; 15 junctional bases match TRBD2. The germline V gene encodes CDR1 SGHTA and CDR2 FQGNSA. Trimming accounts for 3 bases at V and 0 bases at J, while the number of junction bases matched to no gene is 4. Including the terminal cysteine and phenylalanine, the CDR3 comprises 18 residues. Only the CDR3 portion is preserved as DNA: 54 bases, with reading frame beginning at the first base.